This T cell receptor (beta chain) was sequenced for a study of T cells in Graves' hyperthyroidism and ophthalmopathy. Whole-study findings and limits: Ophthalmopathy could be told apart from stable hyperthyroidism with a 13 V-J model. Most thyroid clonotypes expanded above 0.001 appeared in blood too.

The V gene lost 5 bases and the J gene lost 5 bases, with 7 bases spanning the gap. This CDR3 has 12 residues. Germline CDR1 reads SGHAT; CDR2 reads FQNNGV. The source material, RNA transcripts, was used to amplify TCR beta CDR3 regions. Researchers ran a first-round RT-PCR on the TCR CDR3 using the HTBI primer set. MiXCR, applied by TCRdb to the multiplex PCR reads, yields one record per CDR3 protein. The sample lists some 550,000 distinct CDR3 sequences; roughly a sixth were seen once. This clonotype was counted ten times or more. Its cognate antigen is unknown. The TCR sequence derives from a woman in her thirties or forties with Graves' ophthalmopathy. Material for sequencing was blood. This rearrangement joins TRBV11-2 to TRBJ2-1; D not resolved. This CDR3 is CASSPRNNEQFF. In DNA, the CDR3 is TGTGCCAGCAGCCCCAGGAACAATGAGCAGTTCTTC.